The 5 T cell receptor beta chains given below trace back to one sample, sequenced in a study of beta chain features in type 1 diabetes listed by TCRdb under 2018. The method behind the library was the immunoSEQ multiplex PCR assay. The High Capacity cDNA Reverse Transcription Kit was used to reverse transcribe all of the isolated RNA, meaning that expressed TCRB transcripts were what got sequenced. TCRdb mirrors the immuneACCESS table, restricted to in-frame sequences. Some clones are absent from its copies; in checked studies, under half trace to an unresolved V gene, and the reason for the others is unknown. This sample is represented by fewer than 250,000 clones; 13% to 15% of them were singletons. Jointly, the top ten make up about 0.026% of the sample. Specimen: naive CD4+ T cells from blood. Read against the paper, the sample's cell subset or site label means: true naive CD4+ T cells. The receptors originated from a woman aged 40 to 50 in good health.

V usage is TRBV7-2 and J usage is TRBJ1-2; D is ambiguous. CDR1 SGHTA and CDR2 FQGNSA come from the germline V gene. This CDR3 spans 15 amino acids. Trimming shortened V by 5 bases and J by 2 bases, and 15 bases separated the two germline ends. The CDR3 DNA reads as TGTGCCAGCAGCCCCACGCTTCAGTCGAACTATGGCTACACCTTC. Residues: CASSPTLQSNYGYTF.

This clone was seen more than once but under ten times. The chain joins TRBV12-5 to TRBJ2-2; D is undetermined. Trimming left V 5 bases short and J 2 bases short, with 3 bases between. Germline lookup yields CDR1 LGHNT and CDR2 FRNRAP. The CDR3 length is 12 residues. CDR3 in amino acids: CASGLNTGELFF. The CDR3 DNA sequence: TGTGCTAGTGGTCTCAACACCGGGGAGCTGTTTTTT.

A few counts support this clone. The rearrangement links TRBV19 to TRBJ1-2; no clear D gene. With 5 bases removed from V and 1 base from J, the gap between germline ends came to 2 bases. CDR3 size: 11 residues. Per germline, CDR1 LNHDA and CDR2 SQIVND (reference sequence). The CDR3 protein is CASSLNYGYTF. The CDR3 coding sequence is TGTGCCAGTAGTCTTAACTATGGCTACACCTTC.

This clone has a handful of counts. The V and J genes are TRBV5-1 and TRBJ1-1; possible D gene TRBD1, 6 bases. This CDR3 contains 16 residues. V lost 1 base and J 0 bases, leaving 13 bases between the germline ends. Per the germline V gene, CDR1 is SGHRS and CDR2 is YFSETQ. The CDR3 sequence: CASSLTTDRLNTEAFF. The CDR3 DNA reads TGCGCCAGCAGCTTGACTACGGACAGATTGAACACTGAAGCTTTCTTT.

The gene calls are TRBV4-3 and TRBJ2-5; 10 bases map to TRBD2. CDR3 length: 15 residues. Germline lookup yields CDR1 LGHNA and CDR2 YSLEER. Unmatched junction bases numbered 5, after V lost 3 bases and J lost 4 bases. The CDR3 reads CASSHQAGGRETQYF. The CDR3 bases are TGCGCCAGCAGCCACCAAGCGGGGGGGCGAGAGACCCAGTACTTC.